These T cell receptor beta chains were read from a single sample in a study of cytomegalovirus exposure and HLA in healthy donors. Sequencing used immunoSEQ multiplex PCR; TCRdb keeps in-frame clones, though not all of them. The sample contains more than 140,000 clones, 55% to 70% of which appear only once. Material: PBMCs. These receptors were taken from a woman in her twenties or thirties in good health and CMV-seropositive. Both conserved end residues are part of each CDR3. D genes are given only for firm matches. Size values are once, few and many counts, or a class for expanded clones, and some rows have none.

CDR3aa	CDR3nt	abundance	d_gene	v_gene	j_gene
CASSLAESDEQYF	TGTGCCAGCAGCTTAGCGGAAAGCGACGAGCAGTACTTC	-	-	TRBV7-9	TRBJ2-7
CASSYISTDTQYF	TGTGCCAGCAGTTATATTAGCACAGATACGCAGTATTTT	few	-	TRBV2	TRBJ2-3
CASVFSGGRGETQYF	TGTGCCAGCGTATTCTCGGGGGGGAGGGGAGAGACCCAGTACTTC	-	TRBD2	TRBV6-1	TRBJ2-5
CASSAPGTGNSPLHF	TGTGCCAGCAGCGCACCCGGGACAGGGAATTCACCCCTCCACTTT	-	TRBD1	TRBV4-2	TRBJ1-6
CASSFLRTSGNNEQFF	TGTGCCAGCAGCTTTCTACGGACTAGCGGAAACAATGAGCAGTTCTTC	-	TRBD2	TRBV7-2	TRBJ2-1
CASSSTSGIPGTDTQYF	TGCGCCAGCAGCTCGACTAGCGGCATCCCCGGCACAGATACGCAGTATTTT	-	TRBD2	TRBV5-1	TRBJ2-3
CASSLKQGAGEKLFF	TGCGCCAGCAGCTTAAAACAGGGGGCAGGGGAAAAACTGTTTTTT	-	TRBD1	TRBV5-1	TRBJ1-4
CASSQGTPEAFF	TGTGCCAGCAGCCAAGGGACTCCTGAAGCTTTCTTT	-	-	TRBV16	TRBJ1-1
CASSVTARGTDTQYF	TGTGCCAGCAGCGTCACTGCCCGAGGCACAGATACGCAGTATTTT	-	-	TRBV9	TRBJ2-3
CASSFTVGNTIYF	TGTGCCAGCAGTTTTACTGTCGGAAACACCATATATTTT	-	-	TRBV27	TRBJ1-3
CASSLTTLGSGSRTGELFF	TGTGCCAGCAGTCTAACCACCCTGGGGAGCGGGAGTAGGACCGGGGAGCTGTTTTTT	-	TRBD2	TRBV27	TRBJ2-2
CAWSVGGVNNEQFF	TGTGCCTGGAGTGTGGGGGGGGTCAACAATGAGCAGTTCTTC	-	TRBD2	TRBV30	TRBJ2-1
CASSLEDRGFYEQYF	TGTGCCAGCAGCTTAGAAGACAGGGGGTTTTACGAGCAGTACTTC	few	TRBD1	TRBV7-9	TRBJ2-7
CASSFPRGRKVGYSNQPQHF	TGTGCCAGCAGTTTCCCACGAGGGAGAAAGGTAGGGTATAGCAATCAGCCCCAGCATTTT	-	-	TRBV28	TRBJ1-5
CASSYTQGADTQYF	TGTGCCAGCAGTTACACACAGGGGGCAGATACGCAGTATTTT	few	TRBD1	TRBV6-5	TRBJ2-3
CASSSGTSRNIQYF	TGTGCCAGCAGTTCCGGGACTAGCAGAAACATTCAGTACTTC	-	TRBD2	TRBV28	TRBJ2-4
CASSFRDLNYGYTF	TGTGCCAGCAGCTTTCGAGATCTAAACTATGGCTACACCTTC	-	-	TRBV7-9	TRBJ1-2
CASLPTGERGYTF	TGTGCCAGTCTACCAACAGGGGAGCGTGGCTACACCTTC	once	TRBD1	TRBV19	TRBJ1-2
CASSEYPSGGGNEQFF	TGTGCCAGCAGTGAATACCCTAGCGGGGGGGGAAATGAGCAGTTCTTC	few	TRBD2	TRBV6-1	TRBJ2-1
CASSAGSGYTF	TGTGCCAGCAGCGCAGGGTCTGGCTACACCTTC	few	-	TRBV2	TRBJ1-2
CASSPTQLENNEKLFF	TGTGCCAGCAGTCCGACCCAACTAGAAAATAATGAAAAACTGTTTTTT	-	-	TRBV6-6	TRBJ1-4
CASSSGASGVRRETQYF	TGTGCCAGCAGCTCTGGGGCTAGCGGGGTACGGCGGGAGACCCAGTACTTC	-	TRBD2	TRBV5-4	TRBJ2-5